This entry is about one T cell receptor (beta chain). Its antigen is not known. The CDR3 has 15 residues. The V gene end was trimmed by 0 bases and the J gene end by 3 bases; junction bases not matched to a gene: 2. Germline V gene sequence: CDR1 SGHTA, CDR2 FQGNSA. Data came from immunoSEQ multiplex PCR; TCRdb stores just in-frame clones and leaves some out. The sample has tens of thousands of clones, about three quarters seen once; the top ten hold 5.3%. Time point given: week 23, last vaccination. Topical imiquimod was applied with each vaccine dose, which held 300 ug of mutant IDH1 20-mer peptide. Tumors from donors were new WHO grade 3 or 4 IDH1-mutant astrocytomas with ATRX loss. The sample is drawn from a study of a mutant IDH1 vaccine in newly diagnosed glioma. Whole-study context: Patients were started on vaccination 4-6 weeks after radiotherapy alone, or with temozolomide cycles.

The clonotype comes from a man between 45 and 60 years old with glioma. Sequencing was performed on PBMCs, taken from a glioma patient whose treatment included an IDH1 peptide vaccine. This chain joins TRBV7-2 and TRBJ1-3; 7 positions match TRBD1. CDR3 sequence (DNA): TGTGCCAGCAGCTTAGCGGGACAGCGTGGAAACACCATATATTTT. Protein sequence: CASSLAGQRGNTIYF.